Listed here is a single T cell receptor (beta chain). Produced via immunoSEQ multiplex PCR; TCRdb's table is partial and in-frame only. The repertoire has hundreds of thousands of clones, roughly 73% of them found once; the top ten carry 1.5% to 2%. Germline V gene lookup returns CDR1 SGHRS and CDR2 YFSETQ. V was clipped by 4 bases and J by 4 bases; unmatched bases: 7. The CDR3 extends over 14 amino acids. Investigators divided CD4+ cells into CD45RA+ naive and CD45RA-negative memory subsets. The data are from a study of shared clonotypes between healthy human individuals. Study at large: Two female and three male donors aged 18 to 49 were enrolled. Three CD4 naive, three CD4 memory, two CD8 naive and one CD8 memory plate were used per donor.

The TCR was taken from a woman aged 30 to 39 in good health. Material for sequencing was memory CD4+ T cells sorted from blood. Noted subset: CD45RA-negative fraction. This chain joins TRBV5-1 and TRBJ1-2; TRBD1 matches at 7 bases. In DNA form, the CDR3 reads TGCGCCAGCAGCGTAACGACAGGGACCTATGGCTACACCTTC. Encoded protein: CASSVTTGTYGYTF.